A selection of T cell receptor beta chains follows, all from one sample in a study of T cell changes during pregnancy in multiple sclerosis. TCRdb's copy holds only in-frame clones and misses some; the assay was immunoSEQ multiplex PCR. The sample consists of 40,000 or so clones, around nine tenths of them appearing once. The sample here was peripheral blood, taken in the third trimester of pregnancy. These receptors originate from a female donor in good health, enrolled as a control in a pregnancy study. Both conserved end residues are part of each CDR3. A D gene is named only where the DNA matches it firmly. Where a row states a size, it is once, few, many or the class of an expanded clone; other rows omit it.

CDR3 DNA: TGTGCCAGCAGTCCCCCAGCACGCCGAGGGGGCTACACCTTC; CDR3 protein: CASSPPARRGGYTF; clone size: .; D gene: .; J gene: TRBJ1-2; V gene: TRBV5-6
CDR3 DNA: TGTGCCAGCAGTGAAGCGGGGTGGGGAGTCAGGTTAGGGGATGAGCAGTTCTTC; CDR3 protein: CASSEAGWGVRLGDEQFF; clone size: .; D gene: .; J gene: TRBJ2-1; V gene: TRBV25-1
CDR3 DNA: TGTGCCAGTAGCCTAGCGGGGGGGCCGGGGGATGAGCAGTTCTTC; CDR3 protein: CASSLAGGPGDEQFF; clone size: .; D gene: TRBD2; J gene: TRBJ2-1; V gene: TRBV19
CDR3 DNA: TGTGCCAGCAGCAAAGGACAGGGTTCAAATCAGCCCCAGCATTTT; CDR3 protein: CASSKGQGSNQPQHF; clone size: .; D gene: .; J gene: TRBJ1-5; V gene: TRBV21-1
CDR3 DNA: TGTGCCAGCAGTGTACAGGGCTCGGAGGCCAACGTCCTGACTTTC; CDR3 protein: CASSVQGSEANVLTF; clone size: .; D gene: .; J gene: TRBJ2-6; V gene: TRBV6-1
CDR3 DNA: TGTGCCAGCAGCTTGACGGGAGGACCAGATACGCAGTATTTT; CDR3 protein: CASSLTGGPDTQYF; clone size: .; D gene: TRBD2; J gene: TRBJ2-3; V gene: TRBV7-3
CDR3 DNA: TGTGCCAGCAGTTACTCGTCCGACAGCTCCTACGAGCAGTACTTC; CDR3 protein: CASSYSSDSSYEQYF; clone size: .; D gene: .; J gene: TRBJ2-7; V gene: TRBV6-5
CDR3 DNA: TGTGCCAGCAGCTTTTTGTTTTTAGGCACAACGGGAGAGCTGTTTTTT; CDR3 protein: CASSFLFLGTTGELFF; clone size: .; D gene: .; J gene: TRBJ2-2; V gene: TRBV5-6
CDR3 DNA: TGTGCCAGCAGTTTAACAGGGGCTGGAAACACCATATATTTT; CDR3 protein: CASSLTGAGNTIYF; clone size: .; D gene: TRBD1; J gene: TRBJ1-3; V gene: TRBV6-5
CDR3 DNA: TGTGCCAGCAGTTACCTCGGGGGACAGGGACATTCACCCCTCCACTTT; CDR3 protein: CASSYLGGQGHSPLHF; clone size: .; D gene: TRBD1; J gene: TRBJ1-6; V gene: TRBV6-5
CDR3 DNA: TGTGCCAGCAGTGACTCGGGCACCTATGGCTACACCTTC; CDR3 protein: CASSDSGTYGYTF; clone size: few; D gene: .; J gene: TRBJ1-2; V gene: TRBV6-4
CDR3 DNA: TGTGCCAGCAGTGAGAGGGACTGGGAGAACACTGAAGCTTTCTTT; CDR3 protein: CASSERDWENTEAFF; clone size: .; D gene: .; J gene: TRBJ1-1; V gene: TRBV25-1
CDR3 DNA: TGTGCCAGCAGCAGGGGGGGGACGTCCGGGGAGCTGTTTTTT; CDR3 protein: CASSRGGTSGELFF; clone size: .; D gene: .; J gene: TRBJ2-2; V gene: TRBV14
CDR3 DNA: TGTGCCAGCAGCTTAATTAAAGGGGGCGCGGGCAATGAGCAGTTCTTC; CDR3 protein: CASSLIKGGAGNEQFF; clone size: .; D gene: TRBD1; J gene: TRBJ2-1; V gene: TRBV7-2
CDR3 DNA: TGTGCCAGCAGCGATACTACGGACAGGGATGCAACTAATGAAAAACTGTTTTTT; CDR3 protein: CASSDTTDRDATNEKLFF; clone size: .; D gene: TRBD1; J gene: TRBJ1-4; V gene: TRBV5-5
CDR3 DNA: TGTGCCAGCAGCTTAGACCAGGGATCCTATGGCTACACCTTC; CDR3 protein: CASSLDQGSYGYTF; clone size: once; D gene: .; J gene: TRBJ1-2; V gene: TRBV11-2
CDR3 DNA: TGTGCCTGGGACAGGGGGGTGGGGAGCACTGAAGCTTTCTTT; CDR3 protein: CAWDRGVGSTEAFF; clone size: once; D gene: TRBD1; J gene: TRBJ1-1; V gene: TRBV30
CDR3 DNA: TGTGCCAGCAGCTCCATAAGGGGAAACACTGAAGCTTTCTTT; CDR3 protein: CASSSIRGNTEAFF; clone size: .; D gene: .; J gene: TRBJ1-1; V gene: TRBV11-2
CDR3 DNA: TGTGCCAGTAGTATTCCCGCGGCCATGAGGACTGAAGCTTTCTTT; CDR3 protein: CASSIPAAMRTEAFF; clone size: few; D gene: .; J gene: TRBJ1-1; V gene: TRBV19
CDR3 DNA: TGTGCCAGCAGCTTCCGGGGGGGCTGGGATACGCAGTATTTT; CDR3 protein: CASSFRGGWDTQYF; clone size: once; D gene: TRBD2; J gene: TRBJ2-3; V gene: TRBV5-4
CDR3 DNA: TGCGCCAGCAGCTCTACTCGGAACACTGAAGCTTTCTTT; CDR3 protein: CASSSTRNTEAFF; clone size: .; D gene: .; J gene: TRBJ1-1; V gene: TRBV5-1
CDR3 DNA: TGTGCCAGCAGTTCCGGGACTAACGGGGACAATGAGCAGTTCTTC; CDR3 protein: CASSSGTNGDNEQFF; clone size: .; D gene: TRBD2; J gene: TRBJ2-1; V gene: TRBV27
CDR3 DNA: TGTGCCAGCAGCTCGGACAGGGTGGGTCCGTACACTGAAGCTTTCTTT; CDR3 protein: CASSSDRVGPYTEAFF; clone size: .; D gene: TRBD1; J gene: TRBJ1-1; V gene: TRBV7-3
CDR3 DNA: TGTGCCAGCAGTTTACTCAGCGGGAGCCCTTACAATGAGCAGTTCTTC; CDR3 protein: CASSLLSGSPYNEQFF; clone size: .; D gene: TRBD2; J gene: TRBJ2-1; V gene: TRBV27
CDR3 DNA: TGTGCCAGTAGTCTACACGAGACTGGATCACCCCTCCACTTT; CDR3 protein: CASSLHETGSPLHF; clone size: .; D gene: .; J gene: TRBJ1-6; V gene: TRBV19
CDR3 DNA: TGTGCCAGCAGCGGAACAGGGGGCCCCTACGAGCAGTACTTC; CDR3 protein: CASSGTGGPYEQYF; clone size: .; D gene: TRBD1; J gene: TRBJ2-7; V gene: TRBV5-4
CDR3 DNA: TGTGCCAGCAGCGTAGGCGTCCCGGGGGATGAGCAGTTCTTC; CDR3 protein: CASSVGVPGDEQFF; clone size: .; D gene: .; J gene: TRBJ2-1; V gene: TRBV9
CDR3 DNA: TGTGCCAGCAGCCCCCGACTAGCGGGAGCTCCCGGGGAGCTGTTTTTT; CDR3 protein: CASSPRLAGAPGELFF; clone size: few; D gene: TRBD2; J gene: TRBJ2-2; V gene: TRBV6-6
CDR3 DNA: TGCGCCAGCAGCAGGCCCAGCGGAGCCCCGACCGGGGAGCTGTTTTTT; CDR3 protein: CASSRPSGAPTGELFF; clone size: .; D gene: .; J gene: TRBJ2-2; V gene: TRBV5-1
CDR3 DNA: TGTGCCAGCAGCTTCGAGGCCACTCCCCGCGATTCACCCCTCCACTTT; CDR3 protein: CASSFEATPRDSPLHF; clone size: .; D gene: .; J gene: TRBJ1-6; V gene: TRBV12-1
CDR3 DNA: TGTGCCAGCAGTTTAAACAGGGGGAGCAACGAGCAGTACTTC; CDR3 protein: CASSLNRGSNEQYF; clone size: .; D gene: TRBD1; J gene: TRBJ2-7; V gene: TRBV27
CDR3 DNA: TGTGCCAGCAGAGTAGGGCAGATCGACCGGGGAGCTGTTTTT; CDR3 protein: CASRVGQIDRGAVF; clone size: .; D gene: .; J gene: TRBJ2-2; V gene: TRBV28
CDR3 DNA: TGTGCCAGCAGTTTGGGGACTAGCGGGGGCCTAGTTCGGGAGACCCAGTACTTC; CDR3 protein: CASSLGTSGGLVRETQYF; clone size: once; D gene: TRBD2; J gene: TRBJ2-5; V gene: TRBV27
CDR3 DNA: TGCGCCAGCAGAGGGGTTATCCTTTACGAGCAGTACTTC; CDR3 protein: CASRGVILYEQYF; clone size: .; D gene: .; J gene: TRBJ2-7; V gene: TRBV10-2
CDR3 DNA: TGCGCCAGCAGCTTGACCACTACAGGGCATGAAGCTTTCTTT; CDR3 protein: CASSLTTTGHEAFF; clone size: .; D gene: .; J gene: TRBJ1-1; V gene: TRBV5-1